What follows describes a single T cell receptor beta chain. At least ten counts were recorded for this clonotype. Its binding antigen is unknown. No qualities accompany the bases; no much larger clone lies one base away. This record comes from a study of regulatory T cells in long-lasting Graves disease (dated by TCRdb to the early 2020s). Some background on the complete study: In the newly diagnosed Graves' disease group, patients had been taking antithyroid drugs for less than 3 months. Persistent Graves' disease patients were compared with newly diagnosed Graves' disease patients by peripheral blood TCR sequencing and RNA sequencing. The study was registered as a clinical trial and conducted in China. A total of about 33 samples underwent TCR sequencing, from some 13 patients with persistent Graves' disease and about 20 patients with newly diagnosed Graves' disease. Paper-wide results and their limitations: Only the TCR beta chain was sequenced and analyzed. TRBV28, TRBJ1-2 and TRBJ2-5 were preferentially used in persistent disease, while TRBV20-1 and TRBJ2-1 were favored in newly diagnosed disease. Because the primary lesion, thyroid tissue, could not be accessed, the study looked at peripheral blood alone. Patients with persistent disease shared more public clonotypes (roughly 2,900) than newly diagnosed patients did (more than 900). Compared with newly diagnosed patients, persistent Graves' disease patients had lower TCR Shannon entropy and fewer highly expanded clones, which suggests clonal expansion. The authors acknowledged the small sample size as a limitation that may reduce accuracy.

Library preparation employed multiplex PCR. Reads for this sample came from an Illumina HiSeq 4000. CDR3 regions were amplified by Arm-PCR with iRepertoire HTBI primers to construct TCR beta libraries. PCR products were gel purified before sequencing. The paper's processing steps were these. A total of fewer than 70 TRBV and some 15 TRBJ segments were identified across samples and were used for gene usage analysis of CDR3 amino acid clonotypes. Filtered high-quality paired reads were merged into contigs using COPE and FqMerger. BLAST was used to align contigs to the IMGT TRBV, TRBD and TRBJ reference genes, and CDR3 was defined following IMGT. Highly expanded clones were defined as clonotypes with a frequency above 0.1%. Repertoire diversity was measured by Shannon entropy, and V-J evenness by the Gini coefficient. A clonotype found in more than one individual was treated as public. TCRdb reran the public reads through fastp at Q25 and MiXCR, keeping productive beta chains. Rows merge per CDR3 protein into single entries with the most common DNA and genes. The V and J calls come from TCRdb's annotation, not from the publication. The sample table records some 340,000 distinct CDR3 sequences; approximately 12% of these occur just once. Together, the top ten hold approximately 19% of the sample.

The cysteine opens and the phenylalanine closes a CDR3 of 16 amino acids. Just CDR3 DNA is preserved here, 48 bases in frame from base 1. The germline V gene gives CDR1 as MNHNS and CDR2 as SASEGT. V and J are truncated by 4 bases and 5 bases respectively, leaving an intervening sequence of 17 bases. The time point label corresponds to: newly diagnosed GD, antithyroid drugs for less than 3 months. For both TCR sequencing and RNA sequencing, RNA was extracted from PBMCs using TRIzol. Graves' disease was diagnosed according to American Thyroid Association guidelines. The patients came from an endocrinology department in Xi'an, China. From each patient, nine milliliters of peripheral blood was collected into an EDTA anticoagulant tube. PBMCs were isolated by Ficoll Paque Plus density gradient separation without further T cell sorting. RNA quality was checked with an Agilent 2100 Bioanalyzer and agarose gel, and concentration with a NanoDrop 2000.

Separately, the same data were catalogued under a study of T cells in Graves' hyperthyroidism and ophthalmopathy. From the second report: Graves' hyperthyroidism was defined as stable when no progression to ophthalmopathy occurred over 18 months of follow-up. Hyperthyroidism patients were newly diagnosed, had a disease duration of under 2 months, and were aged 18 to 65 years. Exclusion was applied to patients with uncontrolled infections, other autoimmune diseases, pregnancy or lactation. Diagnoses relied on clinical symptoms, serum thyroxine and TRAb, thyroid ultrasound and orbital computed tomography. A first-round RT-PCR of the TCR CDR3 used the HTBI primer set with the Qiagen OneStep RT-PCR kit. Most expanded thyroid clonotypes (frequency above 0.001) were also found in blood, which suggests that blood repertoires may mirror thyroid immune responses. A 13 V-J signature model separated ophthalmopathy from stable hyperthyroidism, with roughly 88% sensitivity and 81.08% specificity in cross-validation and 80%/75% in testing. In validation, the model predicted progression to ophthalmopathy a median of approximately 6.3 months before onset, with around 70% sensitivity and roughly 72% specificity. To identify TCR V-J signatures that set the groups apart, the researchers used a discovery cohort of more than 95 patients, made up of under 50 with Graves' ophthalmopathy and some 55 with stable Graves' hyperthyroidism. Prospective prediction of ophthalmopathy was tested in an independent validation cohort consisting of fewer than 20 hyperthyroidism patients and 15 or so patients who later progressed to ophthalmopathy. For training and testing, the 100 patients in the discovery cohort were randomly divided in a 7:3 ratio. Thyroid tissue and blood T-cell repertoires from several Graves' hyperthyroidism patients were also compared in the study. Once sampling was done, hyperthyroidism patients were given methimazole at a starting dose of 30 mg daily, whereas ophthalmopathy patients were given high-dose intravenous methylprednisolone. Libraries were constructed in a second round of multiplex PCR, after which size selection and purification were carried out. Sequencing of the libraries was done on an Illumina HiSeq2000 using paired-end 100 bp reads. SOAPnuke was used to process the raw data, removing reads that contained adapters or uncalled bases, had a mean Phred below 15, or lacked an exact match to the constant primer or identifier. COPE v1.2.5 was used to merge high-quality paired reads, and clonotypes were defined as unique nucleotide sequences. MiTCR v1.1 was used to align the clonotypes against IMGT TRBV, TRBD and TRBJ reference segments. The analysis included only V-J combinations with a frequency above 0.0001, which together covered approximately 99% of the repertoires. The TCS score was defined as F50 (clonal expansion) divided by E x V (chaos), with BLOSUM62-based TCRdist calculated between CDR3 peptides within each V-J. Welch's t-statistics and random forest reduced fewer than 550 V-J features to about 13, which were used in a naive Bayes classifier (R e1071). Sample size was not statistically predetermined, and blinding of investigators to group allocation was not performed. TCR Vbeta CDR3 sequencing of 135 peripheral blood samples (43 ophthalmopathy, around 80 hyperthyroidism and roughly 17 progressor patients) is reported in the paper.

The sequencing here drew on peripheral blood mononuclear cells (PBMCs), taken at new diagnosis, from a patient treated with antithyroid drugs. The origin of this receptor is a young woman with Graves disease. Donor details come from another sample of the same person, matched by shared clones. The rearrangement joined TRBV6-1 to TRBJ2-2; the D segment is perhaps TRBD1 or TRBD2, each sharing 5 matched bases. The DNA sequence reads TGTGCCAGCAGTGGGTCCGGGACCCCGGGTACCGGGGAGCTGTTTTTT. Its product reads: CASSGSGTPGTGELFF.